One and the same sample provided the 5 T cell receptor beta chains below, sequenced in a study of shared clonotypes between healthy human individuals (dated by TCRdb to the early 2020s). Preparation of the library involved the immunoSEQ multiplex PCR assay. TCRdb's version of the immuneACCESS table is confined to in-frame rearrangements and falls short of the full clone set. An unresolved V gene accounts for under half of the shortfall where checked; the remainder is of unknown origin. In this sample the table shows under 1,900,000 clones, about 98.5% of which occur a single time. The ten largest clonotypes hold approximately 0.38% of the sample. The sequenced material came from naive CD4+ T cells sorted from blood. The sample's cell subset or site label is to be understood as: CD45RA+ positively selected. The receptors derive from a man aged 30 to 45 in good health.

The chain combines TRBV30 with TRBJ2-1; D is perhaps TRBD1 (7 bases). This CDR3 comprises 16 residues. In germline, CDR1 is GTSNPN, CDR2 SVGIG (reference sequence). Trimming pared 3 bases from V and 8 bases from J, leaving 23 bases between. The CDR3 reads CAWRRGTAMRRDEQFF. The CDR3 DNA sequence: TGTGCCTGGAGACGCGGGACAGCCATGCGACGGGATGAGCAGTTCTTC.

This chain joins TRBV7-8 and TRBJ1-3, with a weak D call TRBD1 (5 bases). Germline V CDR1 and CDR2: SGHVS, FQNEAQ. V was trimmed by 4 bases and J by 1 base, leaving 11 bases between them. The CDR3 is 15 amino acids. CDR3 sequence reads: CASSSGSPSGNTIYF. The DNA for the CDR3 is TGTGCCAGCAGCTCAGGGTCTCCTTCTGGAAACACCATATATTTT. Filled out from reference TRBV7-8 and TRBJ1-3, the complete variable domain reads GAGVSQSPRYKVAKRGQDVALRCDPISGHVSLFWYQQALGQGPEFLTYFQNEAQLDKSGLPSDRFFAERPEGSVSTLKIQRTQQEDSAVYLCASSSGSPSGNTIYFGEGSWLTVV.

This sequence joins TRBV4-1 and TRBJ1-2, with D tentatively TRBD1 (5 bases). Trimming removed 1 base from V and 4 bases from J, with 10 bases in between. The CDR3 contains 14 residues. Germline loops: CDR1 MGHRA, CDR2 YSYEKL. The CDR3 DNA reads TGCGCCAGCAGCCAAGGCAGGGTTGGCTATGGCTACACCTTC. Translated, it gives CASSQGRVGYGYTF.

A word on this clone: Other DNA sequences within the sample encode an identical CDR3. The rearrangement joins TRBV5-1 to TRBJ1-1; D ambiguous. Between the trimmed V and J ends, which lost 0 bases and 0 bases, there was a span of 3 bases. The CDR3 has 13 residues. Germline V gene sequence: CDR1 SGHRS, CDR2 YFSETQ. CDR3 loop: CASSLGLNTEAFF. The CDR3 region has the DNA TGCGCCAGCAGCTTGGGACTGAACACTGAAGCTTTCTTT. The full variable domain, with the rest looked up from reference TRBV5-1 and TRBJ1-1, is KAGVTQTPRYLIKTRGQQVTLSCSPISGHRSVSWYQQTPGQGLQFLFEYFSETQRNKGNFPGRFSGRQFSNSRSEMNVSTLELGDSALYLCASSLGLNTEAFFGQGTRLTVV.

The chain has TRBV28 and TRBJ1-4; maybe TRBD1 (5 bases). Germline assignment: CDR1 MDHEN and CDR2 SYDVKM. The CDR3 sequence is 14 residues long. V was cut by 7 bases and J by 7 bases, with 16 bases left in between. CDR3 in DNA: TGTGCCAGCACTCTCCAGGGTGCCGGTGAAAAACTGTTTTTT. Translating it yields CASTLQGAGEKLFF.